This TCR beta chain stems from a study of T-cell memory formation after mild COVID-19. Germline V gene lookup returns CDR1 KGHDR and CDR2 SFDVKD. V was trimmed by 10 bases and J by 1 base, leaving 16 bases between them. There are 15 residues in the CDR3. This clonotype has a handful of counts. Its antigen is currently unknown. 5'RACE with constant-segment primers built TCRalpha and TCRbeta cDNA libraries with UMIs. TCRdb recomputed calls from the 5' RACE reads with MiXCR, one row per CDR3 protein. The sample records roughly 410,000 distinct CDR3 sequences, roughly 24% being singletons. Study-wide results and caveats: Pre-infection memory contained some responding clones, which suggested that cross-reactive memory had joined.

This clonotype was obtained from an adult woman who had mild COVID-19 (a few samples of this study predate the infection). Cell type and time point are not known. The chain links TRBV24-1 to TRBJ2-1; D may be TRBD1 or TRBD2 (7 bases each). Sample: PBMCs or a T cell subset sorted from them (not recorded which). CDR3 in DNA: TGTGCCACAAACGGGGGGACAGAATCCTACAATGAGCAGTTCTTC. This translates into CATNGGTESYNEQFF.